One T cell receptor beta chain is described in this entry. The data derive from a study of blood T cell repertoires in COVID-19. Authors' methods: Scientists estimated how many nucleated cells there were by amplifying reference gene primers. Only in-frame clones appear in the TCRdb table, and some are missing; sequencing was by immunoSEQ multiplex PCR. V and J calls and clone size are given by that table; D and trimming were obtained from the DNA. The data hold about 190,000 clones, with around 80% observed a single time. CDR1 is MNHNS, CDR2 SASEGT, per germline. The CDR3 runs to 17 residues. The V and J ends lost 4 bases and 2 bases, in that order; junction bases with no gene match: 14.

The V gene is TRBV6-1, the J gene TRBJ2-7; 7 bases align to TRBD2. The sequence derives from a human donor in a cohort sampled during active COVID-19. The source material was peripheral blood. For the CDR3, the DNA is TGTGCCAGCAGTGCCGTATCGTGGGACTACGCTACCTACGAGCAGTACTTC. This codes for CASSAVSWDYATYEQYF.